In its sample, the clone carrying this T cell receptor beta chain was seen a few times. This entry comes from a study of blood T cell repertoires in COVID-19. This table comes from immunoSEQ multiplex PCR, and its TCRdb copy is limited to in-frame clones, with some not included. Found here are approximately 90,000 clones, about 84% of them singletons; the top ten hold about 4.5%. Sequenced material: peripheral blood. The clonotype originates from a man between 60 and 75 years old with acute or convalescent COVID-19.

The CDR3 protein is CASRGQVVSDTEAFF. The CDR3 DNA follows: TGTGCCAGCAGGGGACAGGTGGTTTCCGACACTGAAGCTTTCTTT. This sequence joins TRBV2 and TRBJ1-1; 8 bases are shared with TRBD1. The CDR3 is 15 amino acids. V shed 6 bases, J shed 3 bases, and the junction held 9 bases outside the gene matches. From germline, CDR1 is SNHLY and CDR2 FYNNEI.